The clone carrying this TCR beta chain was counted many times. Its antigen is unknown. This specimen belongs to a study of T-cell reconstitution after alpha-beta-depleted transplantation in children. General study results and limits: Expanded clones from the graft, numbering several hundred, reportedly supplied alpha-beta T cells about two months after transplant. T-cell counts and diversity were attributed mostly to newly produced T cells one year after transplant. Surviving recipient cells, namely T cells and thymic progenitors, were the source of high day-60 TCRbeta diversity in some patients.

Preparation of the TCRbeta library was carried out with unique molecular identifiers. TCRdb passed the PCR reads through MiXCR, listing each CDR3 protein once. The sample carries about 200,000 distinct CDR3 sequences, roughly 7.1% recorded once. Trimming pared 4 bases from V and 7 bases from J, leaving 14 bases between. This CDR3 is 14 amino acids long. Germline CDR1 and CDR2: SGHDT and YYEEEE. This rearrangement joins TRBV5-6 to TRBJ1-4; D is possibly TRBD1 (5 bases). Sequenced material: PBMCs, taken before TCRalphabeta/CD19-depleted stem cell transplant. This clonotype originated in a boy between 2 and 10 years old with acute lymphoblastic leukemia, due to receive a stem cell transplant. The CDR3 protein is CASSLQGWGEKLFF. DNA for the CDR3: TGTGCCAGCAGCCTGCAGGGTTGGGGTGAAAAACTGTTTTTT.